The rows below give T cell receptor beta chains drawn from one sample of a study of post-analysis software for immune sequencing data. TCRdb processed the PCR reads anew with MiXCR; each CDR3 protein has one entry. The sample consists of roughly 700,000 distinct CDR3 sequences, less than 35% of them appearing once. The sequencing input was blood. The source of these receptors is a girl aged 5-17 years with multiple sclerosis. CDR3s include the opening cysteine and the closing phenylalanine or tryptophan. D genes are given only for firm matches. Only part of the rows carry a size: once, few, many, or a class if the clone is expanded.

D gene: -
V gene: TRBV5-1
CDR3 length: 15
clone size: -
J gene: TRBJ2-6
CDR3 DNA: TGCGCCAGCAGCCCCCGTATCTCTGGGGCCAACGTCCCGACTTTC
CDR3 protein: CASSPRISGANVPTF

D gene: -
V gene: TRBV20-1
CDR3 length: 13
clone size: -
J gene: TRBJ2-2
CDR3 DNA: TGCAGTGTGGGGGGGCGCAACACCGGGGAGCTGTTTTTT
CDR3 protein: CSVGGRNTGELFF

D gene: -
V gene: TRBV7-2
CDR3 length: 14
clone size: -
J gene: TRBJ2-4
CDR3 DNA: TGTGCCAGCAGCTTAATCACAGGGAGGGTTGAGCAGTACTTC
CDR3 protein: CASSLITGRVEQYF

D gene: TRBD2
V gene: TRBV20-1
CDR3 length: 16
clone size: -
J gene: TRBJ2-1
CDR3 DNA: TGCAGTACTAGAGACGACCCCCGGACTAGCTGGGGTGAGCAGTTCTTC
CDR3 protein: CSTRDDPRTSWGEQFF

D gene: TRBD1
V gene: TRBV20-1
CDR3 length: 16
clone size: few
J gene: TRBJ2-1
CDR3 DNA: TGCAGTGCTAGAGGCCCCACAGGGGGTGTCTACAATGAGCAGTTCTTC
CDR3 protein: CSARGPTGGVYNEQFF

D gene: TRBD2
V gene: TRBV20-1
CDR3 length: 12
clone size: -
J gene: TRBJ2-3
CDR3 DNA: TGCAGTGTCTCGGGACTAGAAGATACGCAGTATTTT
CDR3 protein: CSVSGLEDTQYF

D gene: TRBD2
V gene: TRBV4-3
CDR3 length: 15
clone size: -
J gene: TRBJ2-7
CDR3 DNA: TGCGCCAGCAGCCAAGAATCGGGGGGCTCCTACGAGCAGTACTTC
CDR3 protein: CASSQESGGSYEQYF

D gene: -
V gene: TRBV4-2
CDR3 length: 18
clone size: -
J gene: TRBJ1-2
CDR3 DNA: TGTGCCAGCAGCCAAACAATATATAATCAGGGAAAAGACTATGGCTACACCTTC
CDR3 protein: CASSQTIYNQGKDYGYTF

D gene: -
V gene: TRBV20-1
CDR3 length: 10
clone size: few
J gene: TRBJ1-1
CDR3 DNA: TGCACCCCCGAATCCACTGAAGCTTTCTTT
CDR3 protein: CTPESTEAFF

D gene: TRBD2
V gene: TRBV7-2
CDR3 length: 18
clone size: once
J gene: TRBJ2-5
CDR3 DNA: TGTGCCAGCAGCCCCCGACTAGCGGGGGGGGGTGCGGAAGAGACCCAGTACTTC
CDR3 protein: CASSPRLAGGGAEETQYF

D gene: -
V gene: TRBV15
CDR3 length: 14
clone size: few
J gene: TRBJ2-7
CDR3 DNA: TGTGCCACCAGCCTCCTCGTCGATAGCTACGAGCAGTACTTC
CDR3 protein: CATSLLVDSYEQYF

D gene: TRBD2
V gene: TRBV7-8
CDR3 length: 16
clone size: -
J gene: TRBJ2-1
CDR3 DNA: TGTGCCAGCAGCCCAAGGTTAGCTAGCGGGATCAATGAGCAGTTCTTC
CDR3 protein: CASSPRLASGINEQFF

D gene: -
V gene: TRBV10-3
CDR3 length: 14
clone size: -
J gene: TRBJ1-5
CDR3 DNA: TGTGCCATCAGTGACTTGGGATCTAATCAGCCCCAGCATTTT
CDR3 protein: CAISDLGSNQPQHF

D gene: -
V gene: TRBV7-2
CDR3 length: 14
clone size: -
J gene: TRBJ2-2
CDR3 DNA: TGTGCCAGCAGCCCCGATCGGGGGCCCGGGGAGCTGTTTTTT
CDR3 protein: CASSPDRGPGELFF

D gene: -
V gene: TRBV6-5
CDR3 length: 15
clone size: few
J gene: TRBJ1-1
CDR3 DNA: TGTGCCAGCACCTTACGTCGGGACCAGGGGACTGAAGCTTTCTTT
CDR3 protein: CASTLRRDQGTEAFF

D gene: -
V gene: TRBV6-2/TRBV6-3
CDR3 length: 17
clone size: -
J gene: TRBJ1-3
CDR3 DNA: TGTGCCAGCAGTTACTCGGCGGGACACCAAATTGGAAACACCATATATTTT
CDR3 protein: CASSYSAGHQIGNTIYF

D gene: -
V gene: TRBV20-1
CDR3 length: 13
clone size: -
J gene: TRBJ2-2
CDR3 DNA: TGCAGTGCTAGAAGTGCGAACACCGGGGAGCTGTTTTTT
CDR3 protein: CSARSANTGELFF

D gene: -
V gene: TRBV20-1
CDR3 length: 13
clone size: few
J gene: TRBJ1-2
CDR3 DNA: TGCAGTGCTAGAGGACTCGGAGTTTATGGCTACACCTTC
CDR3 protein: CSARGLGVYGYTF

D gene: -
V gene: TRBV12-3/TRBV12-4
CDR3 length: 16
clone size: once
J gene: TRBJ1-1
CDR3 DNA: TGTGCCAGCAGTTTGAGTCTCGCGCGGGGAAGGATTGAAGCTTTCTTT
CDR3 protein: CASSLSLARGRIEAFF

D gene: TRBD2
V gene: TRBV29-1
CDR3 length: 14
clone size: many
J gene: TRBJ2-1
CDR3 DNA: TGCAGCGTCGGACGACTAGCGTCCTACAATGAGCAGTTCTTC
CDR3 protein: CSVGRLASYNEQFF

D gene: -
V gene: TRBV7-2
CDR3 length: 14
clone size: -
J gene: TRBJ2-3
CDR3 DNA: TGTGCCAGCAGCCCGCAGACCGGTACAGATACGCAGTATTTT
CDR3 protein: CASSPQTGTDTQYF

D gene: -
V gene: TRBV18
CDR3 length: 14
clone size: few
J gene: TRBJ2-1
CDR3 DNA: TGTGCCAGCTCACTCACGGCGAGCAAGGGTGAGCAGTTCTTC
CDR3 protein: CASSLTASKGEQFF

D gene: TRBD1
V gene: TRBV10-3
CDR3 length: 17
clone size: few
J gene: TRBJ2-7
CDR3 DNA: TGTGCCATCAGTGAGTATTCTGGACAGGGCGTTCTCTACGAGCAGTACTTC
CDR3 protein: CAISEYSGQGVLYEQYF

D gene: -
V gene: TRBV5-1
CDR3 length: 16
clone size: -
J gene: TRBJ1-2
CDR3 DNA: TGCGCCAGCAGCCCGGCGGCTCCCCCAGCTAACTATGGCCACACCTTC
CDR3 protein: CASSPAAPPANYGHTF

D gene: TRBD1
V gene: TRBV7-2
CDR3 length: 14
clone size: few
J gene: TRBJ2-4
CDR3 DNA: TGTGCCAGCAGCGGGACAGGGGGGAAAAACATTCAGTACTTC
CDR3 protein: CASSGTGGKNIQYF

D gene: -
V gene: TRBV27
CDR3 length: 13
clone size: few
J gene: TRBJ2-7
CDR3 DNA: TGTGCCAGCAGTGCGGGACAGACCTACGAGCAGTACTTC
CDR3 protein: CASSAGQTYEQYF

D gene: -
V gene: TRBV2
CDR3 length: 15
clone size: few
J gene: TRBJ2-3
CDR3 DNA: TGTGCCAGCAGCCACAAGAAAGGCCTCACAGATACGCAGTATTTT
CDR3 protein: CASSHKKGLTDTQYF